This T cell receptor (beta chain) is from a study of OX40 agonist ivuxolimab in advanced cancers. Concerning the study at large: The costimulatory receptor OX40 (CD134) was targeted by ivuxolimab, a fully human IgG2 agonistic monoclonal antibody. Intravenous ivuxolimab was administered to patients every 2 weeks at six dose levels: 0.01, 0.1, 0.3, 1.5, 3 and 10 mg/kg. Of the 50 or so patients in dose escalation, about 20 had hepatocellular carcinoma, about 15 had melanoma, 9 had renal cell carcinoma and 9 had head and neck cancer. In the dose-escalation cohort, around four fifths of patients were male, and the mean age was around 60 years with a range of about 20 to 80. Patients were allowed to have had prior anti-PD-1, anti-PD-L1 or anti-CTLA-4 therapy, and approximately 40% of the dose-escalation patients had been treated with checkpoint inhibitors. Partial responses occurred in three dose-escalation patients, of whom one had hepatocellular carcinoma and two had cutaneous melanoma. Peripheral TCRbeta sequencing was intended to test whether TCR sequence diversity was altered and clonal T-cell expansion was caused by ivuxolimab. The paper describes the monotherapy dose-escalation part (N ≈ 52 patients) of the phase I trial of ivuxolimab. The paper's findings and limits, for the study overall: After ivuxolimab, more expanded clones were found on average in CD8+ T cells than in CD4+ T cells. The antigen specificity of the clonally expanded peripheral T cells was not determined. Clonal expansion of both CD4+ and CD8+ blood T cells was observed from baseline to week 6 at doses 0.1 to 3.0 mg/kg. Partial responders in the 0.1-3.0 mg/kg groups had among the lowest normalized peripheral clonal expansion, especially among CD8+ T cells. Low levels of normalized T-cell clonal expansion were also seen in some nonresponding patients.

As concerns this clone: It lacks a known antigen. One base away there is no much larger clone; base qualities are not given.

Trimming removed 0 bases from V and 4 bases from J, leaving 8 bases between the germline ends. Inclusive of the bounding cysteine and phenylalanine, the CDR3 is 14 residues long. Here the CDR3 DNA is all that survives: 42 bases in frame from base 1. CDR1 and CDR2 (SGHRS, YFSETQ) derive from the germline V gene. Genomic DNA was extracted from sorted cells for sequencing of the TCRbeta CDR3 region. The immunoSEQ Assay was used to sequence the TCRbeta CDR3 regions. TCRdb retrieved this table from immuneACCESS and kept in-frame rearrangements only. Not all clones are present; in checked studies, unresolved V genes account for under half, and no reason is known for the remainder. The sample table records 20,000 to 25,000 clones; around 80% of these occur just once. In total, the top ten clones hold roughly 35% of the sample. Patients with a history of autoimmune disease or receiving systemic immunosuppression were excluded from the trial. Peripheral blood for TCR sequencing was collected from all dose cohorts at baseline, on cycle 4 day 1, and on cycle 7 day 1. Samples came from an open-label, multicenter, first-in-human phase I dose-escalation trial of ivuxolimab. Adults with locally advanced or metastatic melanoma, renal cell, hepatocellular, or head and neck squamous cell carcinoma were enrolled in the trial. Before TCR sequencing, CD4+ and CD8+ T cells were separately sorted from peripheral blood.

This TCR was recovered from an adult with an advanced solid tumor such as melanoma, head and neck, liver or kidney cancer. This sequence uses TRBV5-1 and TRBJ2-4; the D gene lacks a confident call. The sequences come from CD4+ or CD8+ T cells sorted from blood, collected in a trial of the OX40 agonist ivuxolimab. The CDR3 protein is CASSLGTVKNIQYF. In nucleotides, the sequence is TGCGCCAGCAGCTTGGGGACGGTGAAAAACATTCAGTACTTC. With all but the CDR3 taken from the reference TRBV5-1 and TRBJ2-4 genes, the full variable domain is: KAGVTQTPRYLIKTRGQQVTLSCSPISGHRSVSWYQQTPGQGLQFLFEYFSETQRNKGNFPGRFSGRQFSNSRSEMNVSTLELGDSALYLCASSLGTVKNIQYFGAGTRLSVL.